A selection of T cell receptor beta chains follows, all from one sample in a study of cytomegalovirus exposure and HLA in healthy donors. The data were produced by immunoSEQ multiplex PCR, yet TCRdb's version contains in-frame clones alone and is incomplete. The table has 200,000 to 250,000 clones, more than 75% seen once. Sequences were obtained from PBMCs. These receptor sequences come from a man between 18 and 29 years old in good health and CMV-seropositive. Each CDR3 is given with its conserved first and last residue. The D gene is left open where the match is weak. Not all rows give a size; the values are once, few, many and, for expanded clones, a class.

>TRBJ2-3|NA|TRBV11-2|TRBD2
CASSEKRGLAGGITDTQYF
TGTGCCAGCAGTGAAAAAAGAGGACTAGCGGGAGGTATCACAGATACGCAGTATTTT
>TRBJ2-7|few|TRBV27|NA
CASKGGSYEQYF
TGTGCCAGCAAGGGCGGATCCTACGAGCAGTACTTC
>TRBJ1-5|few|TRBV27|NA
CASSLLGKNQPQHF
TGTGCCAGCAGTTTATTGGGAAAGAATCAGCCCCAGCATTTT
>TRBJ2-7|NA|TRBV10-3|TRBD2
CAISASSGSAYEQYF
TGTGCCATCAGTGCCTCCAGCGGGAGCGCCTACGAGCAGTACTTC
>TRBJ2-7|NA|TRBV28|TRBD1
CASSPFVTGGIYEQYF
TGTGCCAGCAGTCCCTTCGTTACAGGGGGGATCTACGAGCAGTACTTC
>TRBJ1-1|NA|TRBV6-1|NA
CASSWGQEDTEAFF
TGTGCCAGCAGTTGGGGGCAGGAGGACACTGAAGCTTTCTTT
>TRBJ2-3|NA|TRBV9|NA
CASSVAGQLRTDTQYF
TGTGCCAGCAGCGTCGCGGGACAGCTTCGCACAGATACGCAGTATTTT
>TRBJ1-5|few|TRBV19|TRBD1
CASRSGGSNQPQHF
TGTGCCAGTAGATCAGGGGGTAGCAATCAGCCCCAGCATTTT
>TRBJ2-7|NA|TRBV4-1|TRBD1
CASSPPFAGGRNEQYF
TGCGCCAGCAGCCCCCCCTTTGCAGGGGGCAGGAACGAGCAGTACTTC
>TRBJ2-5|NA|TRBV5-4|TRBD1
CASSAGRTGEEGETQYF
TGTGCCAGCAGCGCCGGGCGGACAGGGGAGGAAGGGGAGACCCAGTACTTC
>TRBJ1-2|NA|TRBV19|NA
CASSMYLGGNYGYTF
TGTGCCAGTAGTATGTATCTGGGGGGGAACTATGGCTACACCTTC
>TRBJ1-1|NA|TRBV29-1|NA
CSVVEGWTEAFF
TGCAGCGTTGTTGAGGGATGGACTGAAGCTTTCTTT
>TRBJ2-2|NA|TRBV19|TRBD1
CASRGQGSGELFF
TGTGCCAGTAGGGGACAGGGGTCCGGGGAGCTGTTTTTT
>TRBJ1-4|NA|TRBV30|NA
CACYRGVGNEKLFF
TGTGCCTGTTATAGAGGGGTGGGTAATGAAAAACTGTTTTTT
>TRBJ1-3|NA|TRBV27|TRBD1
CASSPRTGPLSGNTIYF
TGTGCCAGCAGTCCCCGGACAGGGCCACTCTCTGGAAACACCATATATTTT
>TRBJ2-7|NA|TRBV5-1|NA
CASSIDSYEQYF
TGCGCCAGCAGCATTGACAGCTACGAGCAGTACTTC
>TRBJ2-3|once|TRBV7-3|NA
CASSYAGNAYPDTQYF
TGTGCCAGCAGCTACGCCGGGAATGCATATCCAGATACGCAGTATTTT
>TRBJ2-7|NA|TRBV4-2|TRBD2
CASSQATSGPTYEQYF
TGTGCCAGCAGCCAGGCGACTAGCGGTCCAACCTACGAGCAGTACTTC
>TRBJ1-2|NA|TRBV6-5|NA
CASSSGRATYGYTF
TGTGCCAGCAGTTCGGGAAGGGCCACCTATGGCTACACCTTC
>TRBJ1-4|NA|TRBV5-1|TRBD1
CASSELQGAMEKLFF
TGCGCCAGCAGCGAATTACAGGGGGCGATGGAAAAACTGTTTTTT
>TRBJ1-1|NA|TRBV6-5|NA
CASSYSPGGLTEAFF
TGTGCCAGCAGTTACTCCCCCGGGGGATTAACTGAAGCTTTCTTT
>TRBJ1-2|NA|TRBV5-4|NA
CASRGGGQLYGYTF
TGTGCCAGCAGGGGGGGAGGGCAACTCTATGGCTACACCTTC
>TRBJ2-1|NA|TRBV7-8|TRBD2
CASRVAAASGSAYNEQFF
TGTGCCAGCAGGGTAGCGGCGGCTAGCGGGAGTGCGTACAATGAGCAGTTCTTC
>TRBJ2-7|NA|TRBV5-1|NA
CASSRDSPYEQYF
TGCGCCAGCAGTCGAGACAGCCCCTACGAGCAGTACTTC
>TRBJ2-1|NA|TRBV7-2|TRBD2
CASSLAGGPSSYNEQFF
TGTGCCAGCAGCTTAGCGGGAGGGCCAAGCTCCTACAATGAGCAGTTCTTC
>TRBJ2-7|NA|TRBV5-4|TRBD1
CASSGGQYYEQYF
TGTGCCAGCAGCGGGGGACAGTACTACGAGCAGTACTTC
>TRBJ1-5|NA|TRBV7-2|TRBD1
CASSPWTGANQPQHF
TGTGCCAGCAGCCCTTGGACAGGGGCCAATCAGCCCCAGCATTTT
>TRBJ2-7|NA|TRBV5-1|NA
CASSSDPGREQYF
TGCGCCAGCAGCTCCGATCCCGGGCGCGAGCAGTACTTC
>TRBJ2-6|NA|TRBV5-1|TRBD1
CASSLDRGSGANVLTF
TGCGCCAGCAGCTTGGACAGGGGCTCTGGGGCCAACGTCCTGACTTTC
>TRBJ2-3|NA|TRBV7-8|TRBD2
CASSPSGGTDTQYF
TGTGCCAGCAGCCCTAGCGGGGGGACAGATACGCAGTATTTT
>TRBJ2-1|once|TRBV7-2|NA
CASRRTVSSYNEQFF
TGTGCCAGCAGACGAACAGTGAGCTCCTACAATGAGCAGTTCTTC
>TRBJ1-1|NA|TRBV9|NA
CASSASPQRNTEAFF
TGTGCCAGCAGCGCATCCCCCCAGAGGAACACTGAAGCTTTCTTT
>TRBJ2-2|NA|TRBV19|NA
CASSWPNTGELFF
TGTGCCAGTAGTTGGCCGAACACCGGGGAGCTGTTTTTT
>TRBJ1-2|few|TRBV20-1|NA
CSAGEDGGYTF
TGCAGTGCGGGAGAGGACGGTGGCTACACCTTC
>TRBJ1-2|NA|TRBV21-1|NA
CASSGRQAPNYGYTF
TGTGCCAGCAGCGGGCGACAGGCACCTAACTATGGCTACACCTTC
>TRBJ1-2|NA|TRBV5-4|NA
CASSLDDYGYTF
TGTGCCAGCAGCTTGGATGACTATGGCTACACCTTC
>TRBJ2-7|NA|TRBV4-1|NA
CASSPWVRQGSSYEQYF
TGCGCCAGCAGCCCCTGGGTGCGGCAGGGAAGCTCCTACGAGCAGTACTTC
>TRBJ2-1|NA|TRBV21-1|NA
CASSKLGFGEQFF
TGTGCCAGCAGCAAACTAGGTTTTGGTGAGCAGTTCTTC
>TRBJ2-5|NA|TRBV5-1|NA
CASSLLGETQYF
TGCGCCAGCAGCTTGTTGGGAGAGACCCAGTACTTC
>TRBJ2-7|NA|TRBV28|TRBD1
CASSLSGTGLYEQYF
TGTGCCAGCAGTTTATCCGGGACAGGGCTCTACGAGCAGTACTTC
>TRBJ1-5|few|TRBV19|NA
CASWDFPQPQHF
TGTGCCAGTTGGGACTTTCCTCAGCCCCAGCATTTT
>TRBJ1-1|NA|TRBV6-5|NA
CASSARDTLNTEAFF
TGTGCCAGCAGTGCCCGGGACACCTTGAACACTGAAGCTTTCTTT
>TRBJ2-2|NA|TRBV18|TRBD1
CASSPGTGNFGELFF
TGTGCCAGCTCACCAGGGACAGGGAATTTCGGGGAGCTGTTTTTT
>TRBJ1-1|NA|TRBV7-9|NA
CASSLTGGVSEAFF
TGTGCCAGCAGCCTTACCGGGGGGGTCTCTGAAGCTTTCTTT
>TRBJ1-1|NA|TRBV30|NA
CAWSGGVGNTEAFF
TGTGCCTGGAGTGGGGGGGTTGGGAACACTGAAGCTTTCTTT
>TRBJ2-7|NA|TRBV9|TRBD2
CASSVAPGGSTYEQYF
TGTGCCAGCAGCGTAGCACCGGGGGGAAGCACCTACGAGCAGTACTTC
>TRBJ2-1|NA|TRBV14|NA
CASSPGRYNEQFF
TGTGCCAGCAGCCCCGGACGCTACAATGAGCAGTTCTTC
>TRBJ2-7|once|TRBV18|TRBD2
CASSPTSGGSYEQYF
TGTGCCAGCTCACCAACTAGCGGAGGGTCCTACGAGCAGTACTTC
>TRBJ1-1|once|TRBV15|NA
CATSRDPGNGAFF
TGTGCCACCAGCAGAGATCCGGGAAATGGAGCTTTCTTT
>TRBJ2-3|NA|TRBV9|NA
CASSVGLSTSTDTQYF
TGTGCCAGCAGCGTAGGACTGTCTACTAGCACAGATACGCAGTATTTT